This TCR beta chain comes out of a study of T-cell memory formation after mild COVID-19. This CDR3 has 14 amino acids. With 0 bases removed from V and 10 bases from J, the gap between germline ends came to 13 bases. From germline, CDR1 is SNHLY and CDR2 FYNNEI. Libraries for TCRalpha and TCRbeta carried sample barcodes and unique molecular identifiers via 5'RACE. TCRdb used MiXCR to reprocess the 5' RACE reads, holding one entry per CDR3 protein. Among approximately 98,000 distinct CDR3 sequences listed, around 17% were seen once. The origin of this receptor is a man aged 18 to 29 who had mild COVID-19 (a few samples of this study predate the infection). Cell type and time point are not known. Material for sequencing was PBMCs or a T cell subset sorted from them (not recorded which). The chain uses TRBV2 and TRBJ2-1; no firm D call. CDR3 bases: TGTGCCAGCAGTGAAGCTGTGAGAGGTGGGGAGCAGTTCTTC. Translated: CASSEAVRGGEQFF.